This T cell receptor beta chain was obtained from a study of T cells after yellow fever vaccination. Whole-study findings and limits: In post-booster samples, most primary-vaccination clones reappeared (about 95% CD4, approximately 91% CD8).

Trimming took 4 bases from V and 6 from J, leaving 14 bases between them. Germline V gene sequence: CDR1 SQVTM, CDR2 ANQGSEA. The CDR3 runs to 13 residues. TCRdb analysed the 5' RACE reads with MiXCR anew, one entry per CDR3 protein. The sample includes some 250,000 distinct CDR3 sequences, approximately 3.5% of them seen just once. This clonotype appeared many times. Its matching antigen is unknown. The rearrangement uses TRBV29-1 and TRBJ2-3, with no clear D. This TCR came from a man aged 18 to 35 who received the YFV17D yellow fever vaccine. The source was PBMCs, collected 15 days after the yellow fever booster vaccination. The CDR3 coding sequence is TGCAGCGTTGGCACCCGTCTGGGGGATACGCAGTATTTT. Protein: CSVGTRLGDTQYF.